The T cell receptor (beta chain) described here comes from a study of beta chain features in type 1 diabetes. Across the study: Patients were similar to healthy donors in age and gender (as well as in cell yields).

The whole isolated RNA underwent reverse transcription, so sequencing captured expressed TCRB transcripts. The data were produced by immunoSEQ multiplex PCR, yet TCRdb's version contains in-frame clones alone and is incomplete. The sample comprises around 9,600 clones, 70% to 80% of which are singletons, and roughly 1.3% rests with the top ten. Trimming cost V 7 bases and J 2 bases, with 14 bases left between them. This CDR3 is 13 amino acids long. The germline gives CDR1 GTSNPN, CDR2 SVGIG (reference sequence). The receptor was isolated from a woman in her late teens or twenties in good health. The sample taken for sequencing was Tregs from blood. V gene TRBV30 combines with J gene TRBJ1-1; tentative D call: TRBD1 (6 bases). The CDR3 reads CASRRGLNTEAFF. DNA of the CDR3: TGTGCCTCCAGGCGGGGGCTAAACACTGAAGCTTTCTTT.